One sample yielded the 18 T cell receptor beta chains listed below, sequenced in a study of blood T cell repertoires in COVID-19. Clones were read by immunoSEQ multiplex PCR, and TCRdb kept only the in-frame ones, dropping some. The sample gives more than 85,000 clones, about 87% of which show up once; less than 8% is in the top ten. Sequencing was done on a sample of peripheral blood. All receptors derive from a woman aged 50 to 60 with acute or convalescent COVID-19.

DNA of the CDR3: TGTGCCAGCAGCCTAATGGGGAGGACCTATAATTCACCCCTCCACTTT. It specifies CASSLMGRTYNSPLHF. The chain recombines TRBV7-9 with TRBJ1-6; D call uncertain. The CDR3 is made up of 16 amino acids. Germline values: CDR1 SEHNR, CDR2 FQNEAQ (reference sequence). Trimming stripped 5 bases from V and 2 bases from J, with 13 bases between.

The rearrangement links TRBV30 to TRBJ1-1, with unresolved D. With 0 bases removed from V and 3 bases from J, the gap between germline ends came to 5 bases. Germline loops: CDR1 GTSNPN, CDR2 SVGIG (reference sequence). This CDR3 comprises 12 residues. CDR3: CAWSVDYTEAFF. CDR3 nucleotides: TGTGCCTGGAGTGTAGACTACACTGAAGCTTTCTTT. Variable domain in full (rest from reference TRBV30 and TRBJ1-1): SQTIHQWPATLVQPVGSPLSLECTVEGTSNPNLYWYRQAAGRGLQLLFYSVGIGQISSEVPQNLSASRPQDRQFILSSKKLLLSDSGFYLCAWSVDYTEAFFGQGTRLTVV.

This chain links TRBV6-5 with TRBJ2-1, with D perhaps TRBD1 (5 bases). V shed 6 bases and J shed 0 bases, with 6 bases lying between them. CDR3 length: 13 residues. CDR1 and CDR2 (germline): MNHEY, SVGAGI. As DNA, the CDR3 is TGTGCCAGCAGGCAGGGCTCCTACAATGAGCAGTTCTTC. The encoded protein is CASRQGSYNEQFF.

The chain links TRBV4-1 to TRBJ1-1, with 9 bases that match TRBD1. The germline V gene has CDR1 MGHRA and CDR2 YSYEKL. This CDR3 has 18 residues. V shed 0 bases and J 0 bases; nucleotides not matched to a gene: 8. The CDR3 sequence: CASSQDRFTGGLNTEAFF. The CDR3 bases are TGCGCCAGCAGCCAAGATAGATTTACAGGGGGCCTGAACACTGAAGCTTTCTTT.

This chain links TRBV9 with TRBJ1-5; TRBD1 matches 7 bases. The J segment lost 3 bases and the V segment lost 3 bases, leaving 12 bases of the junction unmatched. CDR3 length: 17 residues. CDR1 and CDR2 from the germline V gene are SGDLS and YYNGEE. The CDR3: CASSEGAAPRLNQPQHF. The DNA for the CDR3 is TGTGCCAGCAGCGAGGGGGCCGCCCCGAGGCTCAATCAGCCCCAGCATTTT.

The rearrangement links TRBV12-2 to TRBJ2-7; the table gives TRBD1 as D, unverified against the DNA. TRBV12-2 is labeled a pseudogene. The CDR3 spans 16 residues. This chain's CDR3 is CASRLRKQSYSYEQYF. The CDR3 nucleotides are TGTGCAAGTCGCTTACGGAAACAGTCCTACTCCTACGAGCAGTACTTC.

The rearrangement uses TRBV6-4 and TRBJ1-3; D unresolved. The germline V gene encodes CDR1 MRHNA and CDR2 SNTAGT. Trimming left V 7 bases short and J 8 bases short, with 15 bases between. There are 13 residues in the CDR3. Here the CDR3 DNA reads TGTGCCAGCACCCCGACTATTATAGACACCATATATTTT. This codes for CASTPTIIDTIYF.

V usage is TRBV12-5 and J usage is TRBJ1-1, with a tentative D call TRBD1 (5 bases). Germline V gene sequence: CDR1 LGHNT, CDR2 FRNRAP. The CDR3 contains 15 residues. Trimming left V 0 bases short and J 6 bases short, with 14 bases between. CDR3 loop: CASGLVPGFISEAFF. CDR3 in DNA: TGTGCTAGTGGTTTGGTACCAGGGTTTATTTCTGAAGCTTTCTTT.

In DNA, the CDR3 is TGTGCCAGCAGTGGGCCCTCAAACAACGAGCAGTACTTC. It yields the protein CASSGPSNNEQYF. J is TRBJ2-7 and V is TRBV2, with unresolved D. Germline lookup yields CDR1 SNHLY and CDR2 FYNNEI. V lost 4 bases to trimming and J lost 5 bases, with 12 bases between them. The length of the CDR3 is 13 residues.

The genes are TRBV6-5 and TRBJ1-4; 8 bases fit TRBD1. J was trimmed by 14 bases and V by 4 bases; bases with no gene match: 9. The CDR3 totals 13 residues. Germline V gene lookup returns CDR1 MNHEY and CDR2 SVGAGI. The CDR3 DNA follows: TGTGCCAGCAGTTCCGTAGCCGGGACAGGTCTGTTTTTT. Amino acid sequence: CASSSVAGTGLFF.

The gene calls are TRBV7-3 and TRBJ2-2; maybe TRBD1 (6 bases). CDR1 and CDR2 (germline): SGHTA, FQGTGA. V gave up 1 base and J gave up 1 base, with 10 bases separating them. The CDR3 runs 16 residues. CDR3: CASSLRGQGNTGELFF. The CDR3 bases are TGTGCCAGCAGCTTAAGGGGGCAGGGGAACACCGGGGAGCTGTTTTTT.

This sequence joins TRBV5-1 and TRBJ1-6; 7 nucleotides align to TRBD1. Germline lookup yields CDR1 SGHRS and CDR2 YFSETQ. The CDR3 extends over 14 amino acids. The ends lost 2 bases at V and 7 bases at J; junction bases unmatched: 3. The CDR3 DNA sequence: TGCGCCAGCAGCTTTGAGGGACAGAATTCACCCCTCCACTTT. Protein product: CASSFEGQNSPLHF.

This chain links TRBV15 with TRBJ1-2; TRBD1 matches 10 bases. The CDR3 loop spans 13 amino acids. In germline, CDR1 is LNHNV, CDR2 YYDKDF (reference sequence). V lost 9 bases to trimming and J lost 11 bases; unmatched junction nucleotides: 12. CDR3 in amino acids: CATERDRGGGYTF. The CDR3 DNA sequence: TGTGCCACAGAAAGGGACAGGGGAGGTGGGTACACCTTC. Supplemented by reference TRBV15 and TRBJ1-2, the full variable domain reads DAMVIQNPRYQVTQFGKPVTLSCSQTLNHNVMYWYQQKSSQAPKLLFHYYDKDFNNEADTPDNFQSRRPNTSFCFLDIRSPGLGDTAMYLCATERDRGGGYTFGSGTRLTVV.

This clone was seen only once. The chain has TRBV24-1 and TRBJ1-5; no clear D. Trimming took off 5 bases at V and 0 bases at J, with 10 bases between the two ends. The CDR3 runs to 15 residues. The germline V gene has CDR1 KGHDR and CDR2 SFDVKD. The CDR3 is CATSGRGDSNQPQHF. CDR3 nucleotides: TGTGCCACCAGTGGGCGAGGAGATAGCAATCAGCCCCAGCATTTT.

This chain links TRBV7-3 with TRBJ1-1; a weak D match, TRBD1 (6 bases). CDR3 length equals 14 residues. Germline V gene sequence: CDR1 SGHTA, CDR2 FQGTGA. V was trimmed by 2 bases and J by 6 bases, leaving 13 bases between them. CDR3 sequence (DNA): TGTGCCAGCAGCTTAGTCCCAGGGGAATCTGAAGCTTTCTTT. Encoded protein: CASSLVPGESEAFF. The complete variable domain, with remaining parts taken from reference TRBV7-3 and TRBJ1-1, reads GAGVSQTPSNKVTEKGKYVELRCDPISGHTALYWYRQSLGQGPEFLIYFQGTGAADDSGLPNDRFFAVRPEGSVSTLKIQRTERGDSAVYLCASSLVPGESEAFFGQGTRLTVV.

The genes are TRBV19 and TRBJ2-1; no clear D gene. CDR3 length: 14 amino acids. V gave up 5 bases and J gave up 2 bases, with 10 bases separating them. The V gene's germline CDR1 is LNHDA and CDR2 SQIVND (reference sequence). The CDR3 region is CASSSYRTYNEQFF. CDR3 DNA: TGTGCCAGTAGTTCATACAGAACCTACAATGAGCAGTTCTTC.

The chain carries TRBV10-3 and TRBJ2-2, with D possibly TRBD1 on 6 matching bases. Germline V lookup: CDR1 ENHRY, CDR2 SYGVKD. The V end lost 6 bases, the J end lost 4 bases, and 18 bases lay between the germline ends. There are 16 residues in the CDR3. The CDR3 DNA sequence: TGTGCCATCAGCGAAAAACCGGGACATAGCACCGGGGAGCTGTTTTTT. This encodes CAISEKPGHSTGELFF.

This clone has only one observation. The rearrangement joins TRBV19 to TRBJ2-2; the match to TRBD1 covers 8 bases. CDR1 and CDR2 from the germline V gene are LNHDA and SQIVND (reference sequence). This CDR3 is built from 17 residues. The ends lost 2 bases at V and 1 base at J; junction bases unmatched: 6. CDR3 nucleotide sequence: TGTGCCAGTAGTATAACTTACAGGGGGGAGAACACCGGGGAGCTGTTTTTT. Amino acids: CASSITYRGENTGELFF.